These T cell receptor beta chains were read from a single sample in a study of cytomegalovirus exposure and HLA in healthy donors. Sequenced by immunoSEQ multiplex PCR; TCRdb stores in-frame clones only, minus some. The sample gives over 150,000 clones, roughly 76% of which show up once; more than 1.2% is in the top ten. Sequencing used PBMCs. These receptors all stem from a man aged 60 to 69 in good health and CMV-seronegative. CDR3s include the opening cysteine and the closing phenylalanine or tryptophan. A row's size may be missing; if present it is once, few, many or a size class.

CASRSPDSGSYNEQFF	TRBV25-1	TRBJ2-1	NA
CASSPGGYEQYF	TRBV11-2	TRBJ2-7	NA
CASSWGYGGQVPAETQYF	TRBV11-1	TRBJ2-5	NA
CASRRTGREGTTEAFF	TRBV6-6	TRBJ1-1	NA
CASDLQQGLGYGYTF	TRBV6-1	TRBJ1-2	NA
CASSVEAYHYYNEQFF	TRBV9	TRBJ2-1	NA
CASSLTSGGSEQFF	TRBV19	TRBJ2-1	NA
CASRETGLNIQYF	TRBV6-5	TRBJ2-4	NA
CASRYRATWEQYF	TRBV28	TRBJ2-7	NA
CASSRDLAGETQYF	TRBV5-1	TRBJ2-5	few
CASSPTSGVSTDTQYF	TRBV28	TRBJ2-3	NA
CSVEDHPYLYF	TRBV29-1	TRBJ2-7	NA
CASSQRGRPQYF	TRBV4-2	TRBJ2-7	NA
CASSRTGSFTDTQYF	TRBV6-1	TRBJ2-3	NA
CASSPGGVTQYF	TRBV27	TRBJ2-3	few
CASSQEYNSGTGWNSPLHF	TRBV4-3	TRBJ1-6	NA
CASSQGTSQDTQYF	TRBV4-1	TRBJ2-3	NA
CASSWRSAGTSVVNTQYF	TRBV7-2	TRBJ2-3	NA
CASSSIGTANYGYTF	TRBV5-1	TRBJ1-2	few
CATSSWTADQPQHF	TRBV15	TRBJ1-5	NA
CASSPLSSGVYEQYF	TRBV2	TRBJ2-7	few
CASSSSVAGGYTF	TRBV6-5	TRBJ1-2	NA
CASSANNGYTF	TRBV9	TRBJ1-2	NA
CAISDNGGSSYNEQFF	TRBV10-3	TRBJ2-1	NA
CSARTDTDTQYF	TRBV29-1	TRBJ2-3	NA
CASSLGHTGGYTEAFF	TRBV5-4	TRBJ1-1	NA
CASSPMGGEETQYF	TRBV4-1	TRBJ2-5	NA
CASSLRGGAETQYF	TRBV5-4	TRBJ2-5	NA
CAGSYGASTDTQYF	TRBV6-6	TRBJ2-3	NA
CASSSFYEQYF	TRBV28	TRBJ2-7	once
CASSWGGDQPQHF	TRBV6-6	TRBJ1-5	few
CASSLKGGQGEFF	TRBV7-9	TRBJ2-1	NA
CASHGQGDYGYTF	TRBV19	TRBJ1-2	few
CASSSVDRVKDF	TRBV28	TRBJ2-7	NA
CASSLSGTGGINEKLFF	TRBV28	TRBJ1-4	NA
CASSDSRRDRGNNEQFF	TRBV6-4	TRBJ2-1	few
CASSRQLEDTEAFF	TRBV14	TRBJ1-1	once
CASRTDSTGELFF	TRBV28	TRBJ2-2	few
CASSYFTGGYEQYF	TRBV6-5	TRBJ2-7	few
CSVERYNEQFF	TRBV29-1	TRBJ2-1	NA
CASSLPRDTFLNTEAFF	TRBV7-8	TRBJ1-1	NA
CASSLRQDYGYTF	TRBV5-6	TRBJ1-2	few
CASSFREGQGLETQYF	TRBV28	TRBJ2-5	NA
CASSLVAGVRNEQFF	TRBV5-1	TRBJ2-1	NA
CSARQGETQYF	TRBV20-1	TRBJ2-5	NA
CSSSLRGMGSERYGYTF	TRBV7-9	TRBJ1-2	few
CASSHQGADTQYF	TRBV27	TRBJ2-3	once
CASSSLGRGTGSSYNEQFF	TRBV5-1	TRBJ2-1	NA